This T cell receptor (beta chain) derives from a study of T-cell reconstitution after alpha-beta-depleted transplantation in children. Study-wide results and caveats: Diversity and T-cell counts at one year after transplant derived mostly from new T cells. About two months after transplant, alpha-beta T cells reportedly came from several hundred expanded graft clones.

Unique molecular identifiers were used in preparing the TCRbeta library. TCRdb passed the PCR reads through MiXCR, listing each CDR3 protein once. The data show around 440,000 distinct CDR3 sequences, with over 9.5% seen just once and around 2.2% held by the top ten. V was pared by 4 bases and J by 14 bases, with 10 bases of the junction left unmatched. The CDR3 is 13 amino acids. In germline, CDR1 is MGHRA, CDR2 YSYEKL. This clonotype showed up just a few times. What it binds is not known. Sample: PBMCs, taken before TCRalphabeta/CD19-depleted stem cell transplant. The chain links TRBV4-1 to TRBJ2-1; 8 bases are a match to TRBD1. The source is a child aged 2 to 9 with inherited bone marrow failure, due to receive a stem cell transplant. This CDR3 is CASSLTRTGFEFF. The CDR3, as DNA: TGCGCCAGCAGCCTTACTAGGACAGGGTTTGAGTTCTTC.